The source of this TCR beta chain is a study of blood T cell repertoires in COVID-19. Study details: Collection of acute and convalescent COVID-19 samples took place in the United States, Italy and Spain.

This clone was observed once. Trimming took off 8 bases at V and 9 bases at J, with 17 bases between the two ends. Looked up from germline, CDR1 is MGHDK and CDR2 is SYGVNS. CDR3 length: 13 residues. Libraries were prepared by immunoSEQ multiplex PCR; TCRdb keeps only in-frame clonotypes and omits some of them. The data hold around 300,000 clones, with roughly 90% observed a single time. This chain connects TRBV25-1 to TRBJ1-3; possibly TRBD1 for D (5 bases). Material: peripheral blood. The receptor's source is a woman aged 25 to 39 with active or convalescent COVID-19. The DNA of the CDR3 is TGTGCCAGCGTGGGAGGGGCCGGAGGCACCATATATTTT. It codes for CASVGGAGGTIYF.